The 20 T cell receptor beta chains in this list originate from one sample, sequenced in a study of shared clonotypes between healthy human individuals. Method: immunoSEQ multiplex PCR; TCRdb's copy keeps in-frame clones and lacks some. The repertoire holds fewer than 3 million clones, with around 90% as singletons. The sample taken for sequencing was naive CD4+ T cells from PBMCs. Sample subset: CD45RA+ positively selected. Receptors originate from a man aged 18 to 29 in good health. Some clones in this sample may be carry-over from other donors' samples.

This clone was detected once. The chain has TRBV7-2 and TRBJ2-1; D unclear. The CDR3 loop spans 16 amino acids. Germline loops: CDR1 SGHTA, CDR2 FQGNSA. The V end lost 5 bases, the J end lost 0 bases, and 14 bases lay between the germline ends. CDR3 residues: CASSAPVTHSYNEQFF. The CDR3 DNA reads TGTGCCAGCAGCGCACCGGTGACACACTCCTACAATGAGCAGTTCTTC.

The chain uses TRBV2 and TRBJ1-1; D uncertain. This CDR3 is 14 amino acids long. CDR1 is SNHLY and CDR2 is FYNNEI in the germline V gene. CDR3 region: CACNPRTTNTEAFF. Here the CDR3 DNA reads TGTGCTTGCAATCCCAGGACTACGAACACTGAAGCTTTCTTT. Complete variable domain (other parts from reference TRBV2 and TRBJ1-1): EPEVTQTPSHQVTQMGQEVILRCVPISNHLYFYWYRQILGQKVEFLVSFYNNEISEKSEIFDDQFSVERPDGSNFTLKIRSTKLEDSAMYFCACNPRTTNTEAFFGQGTRLTVV.

The CDR3 protein is CASSSGQPRQPQHF. As DNA, the CDR3 is TGTGCCAGCAGCTCGGGACAGCCCCGTCAGCCCCAGCATTTT. This chain links TRBV7-9 with TRBJ1-5; 7 bases are a match to TRBD1. J was trimmed by 6 bases and V by 4 bases; bases with no gene match: 6. The CDR3 loop spans 14 amino acids. The V gene's germline CDR1 is SEHNR and CDR2 FQNEAQ (reference sequence).

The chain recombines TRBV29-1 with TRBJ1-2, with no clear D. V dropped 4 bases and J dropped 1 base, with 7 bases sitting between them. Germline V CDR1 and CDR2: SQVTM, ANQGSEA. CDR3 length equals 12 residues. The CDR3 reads CSVAVINYGYTF. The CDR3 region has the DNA TGCAGCGTTGCGGTTATTAACTATGGCTACACCTTC.

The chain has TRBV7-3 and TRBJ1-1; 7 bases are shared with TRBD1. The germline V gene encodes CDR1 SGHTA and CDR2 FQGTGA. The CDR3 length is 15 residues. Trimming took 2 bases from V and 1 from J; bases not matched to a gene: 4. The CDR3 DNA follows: TGTGCCAGCAGCTTAGACAACAGGGGGAACACTGAAGCTTTCTTT. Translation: CASSLDNRGNTEAFF.

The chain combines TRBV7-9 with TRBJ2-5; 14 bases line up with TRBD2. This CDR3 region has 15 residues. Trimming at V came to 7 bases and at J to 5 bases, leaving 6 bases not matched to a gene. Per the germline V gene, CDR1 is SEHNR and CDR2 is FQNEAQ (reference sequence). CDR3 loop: CASTLTSGRVETQYF. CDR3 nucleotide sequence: TGTGCCAGCACCTTGACTAGCGGGAGGGTGGAGACCCAGTACTTC. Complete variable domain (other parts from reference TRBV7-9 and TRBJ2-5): DTGVSQNPRHKITKRGQNVTFRCDPISEHNRLYWYRQTLGQGPEFLTYFQNEAQLEKSRLLSDRFSAERPKGSFSTLEIQRTEQGDSAMYLCASTLTSGRVETQYFGPGTRLLVL.

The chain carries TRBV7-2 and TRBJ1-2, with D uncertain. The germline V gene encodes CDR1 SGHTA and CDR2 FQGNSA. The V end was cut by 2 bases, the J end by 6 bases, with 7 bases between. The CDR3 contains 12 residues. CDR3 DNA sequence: TGTGCCAGCAGCTTACACAGAAATGGCTACACCTTC. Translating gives CASSLHRNGYTF. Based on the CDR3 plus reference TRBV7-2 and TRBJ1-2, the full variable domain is GAGVSQSPSNKVTEKGKDVELRCDPISGHTALYWYRQSLGQGLEFLIYFQGNSAPDKSGLPSDRFSAERTGGSVSTLTIQRTQQEDSAVYLCASSLHRNGYTFGSGTRLTVV.

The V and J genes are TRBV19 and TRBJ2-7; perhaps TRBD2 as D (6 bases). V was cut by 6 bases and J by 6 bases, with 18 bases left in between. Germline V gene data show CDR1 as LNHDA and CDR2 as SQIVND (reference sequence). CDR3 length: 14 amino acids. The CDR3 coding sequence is TGTGCCAGTAGCCACCCAGGGAGTAGCGGCGAGCAGTACTTC. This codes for CASSHPGSSGEQYF.

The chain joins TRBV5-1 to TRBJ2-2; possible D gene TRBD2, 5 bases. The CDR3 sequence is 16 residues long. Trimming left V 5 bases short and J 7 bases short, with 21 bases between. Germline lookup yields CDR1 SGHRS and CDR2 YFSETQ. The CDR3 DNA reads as TGCGCCAGCAGTCGAGGAACCGCGGGTAGGGTCGGGGAGCTGTTTTTT. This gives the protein CASSRGTAGRVGELFF. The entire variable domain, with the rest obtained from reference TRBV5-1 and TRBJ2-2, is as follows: KAGVTQTPRYLIKTRGQQVTLSCSPISGHRSVSWYQQTPGQGLQFLFEYFSETQRNKGNFPGRFSGRQFSNSRSEMNVSTLELGDSALYLCASSRGTAGRVGELFFGEGSRLTVL.

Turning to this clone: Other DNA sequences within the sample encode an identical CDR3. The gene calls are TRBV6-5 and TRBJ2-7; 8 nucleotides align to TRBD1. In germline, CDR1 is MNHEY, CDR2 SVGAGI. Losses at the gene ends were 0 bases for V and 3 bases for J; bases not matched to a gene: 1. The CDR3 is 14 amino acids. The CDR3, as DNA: TGTGCCAGCAGTTACTCGGGGACAGGCTACGAGCAGTACTTC. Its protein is CASSYSGTGYEQYF.

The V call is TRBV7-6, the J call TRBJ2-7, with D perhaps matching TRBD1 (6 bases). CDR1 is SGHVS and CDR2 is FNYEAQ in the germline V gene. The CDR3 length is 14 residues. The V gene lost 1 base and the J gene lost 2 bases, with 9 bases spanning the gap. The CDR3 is CASSLGTDTYEQYF. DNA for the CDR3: TGTGCCAGCAGCTTAGGGACAGATACCTACGAGCAGTACTTC.

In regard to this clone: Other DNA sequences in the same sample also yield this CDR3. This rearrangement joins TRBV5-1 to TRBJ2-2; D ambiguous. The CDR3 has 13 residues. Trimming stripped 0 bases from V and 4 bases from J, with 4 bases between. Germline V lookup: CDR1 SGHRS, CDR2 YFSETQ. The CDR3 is CASSLAATGELFF. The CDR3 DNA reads TGCGCCAGCAGCTTGGCCGCCACCGGGGAGCTGTTTTTT.

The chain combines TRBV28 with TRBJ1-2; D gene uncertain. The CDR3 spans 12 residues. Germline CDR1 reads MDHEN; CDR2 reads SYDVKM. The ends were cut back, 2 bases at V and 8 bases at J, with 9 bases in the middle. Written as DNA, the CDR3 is TGTGCCAGCAGTTTAAACGTGGGGGGCTACACCTTC. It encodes CASSLNVGGYTF.

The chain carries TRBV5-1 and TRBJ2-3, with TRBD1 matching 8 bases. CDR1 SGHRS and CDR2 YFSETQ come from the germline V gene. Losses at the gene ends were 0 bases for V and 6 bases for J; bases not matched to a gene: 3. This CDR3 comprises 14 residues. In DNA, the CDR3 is TGCGCCAGCAGCTTGGAACAGGGGGGCGATACGCAGTATTTT. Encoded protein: CASSLEQGGDTQYF. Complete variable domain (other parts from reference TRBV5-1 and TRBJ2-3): KAGVTQTPRYLIKTRGQQVTLSCSPISGHRSVSWYQQTPGQGLQFLFEYFSETQRNKGNFPGRFSGRQFSNSRSEMNVSTLELGDSALYLCASSLEQGGDTQYFGPGTRLTVL.

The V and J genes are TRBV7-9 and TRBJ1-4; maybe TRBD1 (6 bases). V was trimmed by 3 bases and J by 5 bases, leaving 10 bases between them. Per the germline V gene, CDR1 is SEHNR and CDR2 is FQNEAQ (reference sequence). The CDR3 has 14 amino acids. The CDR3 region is CASSFDRINEKLFF. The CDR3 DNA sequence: TGTGCCAGCAGCTTTGACAGGATAAATGAAAAACTGTTTTTT.

The CDR3 spells CASSTRRGGANYGYTF. In DNA form, the CDR3 reads TGTGCCAGTAGTACCCGAAGAGGGGGAGCTAACTATGGCTACACCTTC. This chain links TRBV19 with TRBJ1-2; D is perhaps TRBD1 (6 bases). CDR3 length: 16 residues. V dropped 4 bases and J dropped 0 bases, with 15 bases sitting between them. Germline CDR1 reads LNHDA; CDR2 reads SQIVND (reference sequence).

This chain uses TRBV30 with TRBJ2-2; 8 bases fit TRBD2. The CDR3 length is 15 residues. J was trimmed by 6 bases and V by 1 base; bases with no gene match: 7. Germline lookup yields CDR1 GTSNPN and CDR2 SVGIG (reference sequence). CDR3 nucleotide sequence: TGTGCCTGGAGTGGGGCGGGAGGTATCGCCGGGGAGCTGTTTTTT. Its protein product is CAWSGAGGIAGELFF.

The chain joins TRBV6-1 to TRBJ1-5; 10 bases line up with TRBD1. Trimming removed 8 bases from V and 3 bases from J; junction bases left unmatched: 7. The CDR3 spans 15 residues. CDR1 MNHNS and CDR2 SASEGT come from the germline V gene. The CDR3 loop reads CASHEGQGDNQPQHF. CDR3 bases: TGTGCCAGCCATGAAGGACAGGGGGACAATCAGCCCCAGCATTTT.

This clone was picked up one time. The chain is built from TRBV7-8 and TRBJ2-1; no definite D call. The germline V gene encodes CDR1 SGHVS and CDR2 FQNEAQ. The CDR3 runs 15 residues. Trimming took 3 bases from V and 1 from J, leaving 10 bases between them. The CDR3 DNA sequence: TGTGCCAGCAGCTTTTTAGTGGGATCCTACAATGAGCAGTTCTTC. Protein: CASSFLVGSYNEQFF.

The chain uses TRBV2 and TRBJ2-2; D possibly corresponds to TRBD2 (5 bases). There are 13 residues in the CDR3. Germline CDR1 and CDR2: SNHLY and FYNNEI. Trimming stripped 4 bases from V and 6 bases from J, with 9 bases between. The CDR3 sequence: CASSGERAGELFF. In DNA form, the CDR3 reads TGTGCCAGCAGTGGGGAGCGAGCCGGGGAGCTGTTTTTT.